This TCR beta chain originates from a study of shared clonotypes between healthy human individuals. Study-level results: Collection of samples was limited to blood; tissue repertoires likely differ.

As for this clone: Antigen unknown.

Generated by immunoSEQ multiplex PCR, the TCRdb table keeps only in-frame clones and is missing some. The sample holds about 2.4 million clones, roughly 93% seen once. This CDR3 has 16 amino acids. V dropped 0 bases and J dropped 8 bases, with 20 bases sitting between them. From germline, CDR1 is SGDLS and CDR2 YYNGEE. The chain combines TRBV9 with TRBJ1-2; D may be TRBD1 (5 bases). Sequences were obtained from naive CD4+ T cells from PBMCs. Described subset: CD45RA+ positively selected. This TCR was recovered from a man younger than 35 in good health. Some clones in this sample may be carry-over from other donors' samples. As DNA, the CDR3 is TGTGCCAGCAGCGTAGGGACCTCGGGACCTTCGAGCGGCTACACCTTC. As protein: CASSVGTSGPSSGYTF.